This T cell receptor (beta chain) was documented in a study of OX40 agonist ivuxolimab in advanced cancers. Study-wide findings and caveats: Antigen specificity remained undetermined for the expanded peripheral T cells. The average count of expanded clones was higher among CD8+ T cells than among CD4+.

On this clone itself: Its antigen is still unknown.

The germline gives CDR1 SGHTA, CDR2 FQGTGA. Trimming took 11 bases from V and 10 from J; bases not matched to a gene: 8. The CDR3 is 11 amino acids. Clones were sequenced by immunoSEQ multiplex PCR, and TCRdb holds only the in-frame ones, with some missing. The sample yields tens of thousands of clones, around 84% seen once. The cohort excluded patients with autoimmune disease history or systemic immunosuppression. The sequencing here drew on CD4+ or CD8+ T cells sorted from blood, taken in a trial of the OX40 agonist ivuxolimab. This TCR was sampled from an adult with an advanced solid tumor such as melanoma, head and neck, liver or kidney cancer. V is TRBV7-3 and J is TRBJ1-2, with TRBD1 identical over 9 bases. CDR3 region: CADGTGRIYTF. The CDR3 DNA reads as TGTGCCGACGGGACAGGGAGGATCTACACCTTC.